This T cell receptor beta chain was profiled in a study of radiotherapy plus CTLA-4 blockade in lung cancer. Looking at the study overall: Among patients, more than 15% showed objective responses, and approximately 31% had disease control. The study, taken as a whole, reports: TCR clones from tumors expanded in blood after radiotherapy plus ipilimumab. The best prediction of response reportedly came from early blood T cell clone dynamics, with interferon-beta.

The length of the CDR3 is 19 residues. The germline CDR1 and CDR2 sequences are SGHTA and FQGTGA. Deletions cut 0 bases from V and 0 bases from J, with 21 bases between. Those patients who had chemo-refractory metastatic non-small-cell lung cancer were given focal radiation along with CTLA-4 blockade through ipilimumab. Method: immunoSEQ multiplex PCR; TCRdb's copy keeps in-frame clones and lacks some. The sample holds 75,000 to 100,000 clones, 88% seen once. Regarding this clone: The antigen remains undetermined.

The J gene is TRBJ2-7, the V gene TRBV7-3; D is uncertain. Here the sequenced sample was peripheral blood, taken from a patient treated with radiotherapy plus ipilimumab. The sequence was collected from a human donor with non-small cell lung cancer that progressed on radiotherapy plus ipilimumab. CDR3 sequence: CASSLTPKLLGPYSYEQYF. The CDR3 bases are TGTGCCAGCAGCTTAACCCCTAAACTGCTCGGGCCCTACTCCTACGAGCAGTACTTC.